This TCR beta chain was retrieved from a study of beta chain features in type 1 diabetes. Study at large: Healthy donors and patients had similar age, gender and cell yields.

Cell sorting via CD45RO/CCR7/CD25/CD127/CD95/CD27 was performed to obtain CD4+ naive, central memory, regulatory and stem cell-like memory cells. The investigators reverse transcribed all of the isolated RNA, so they sequenced expressed TCRB transcripts. Profiled with immunoSEQ multiplex PCR; TCRdb holds only in-frame clones, not every one. The sample shows fewer than 20,000 clones, roughly 69% of them seen only once. Study-wide results and caveats: The question left open here concerned HLA type influencing TCRB rearrangement. Shorter TCRB CDR3s, moderately but significantly so, were found in Type 1 diabetes patients in all four CD4+ subsets.

This clone was observed a handful of times. Its target is unknown. This TCR was sampled from a man younger than 45 with type 1 diabetes. The sequencing sample was made of Tregs from blood.

The CDR3 is CAGGRSYNSPLHF. The CDR3 DNA reads TGTGCTGGGGGCCGCTCCTATAATTCACCCCTCCACTTT. The rearrangement uses TRBV27 and TRBJ1-6, with a possible D match to TRBD1 (6 bases). The CDR3 totals 13 residues. Germline assignment: CDR1 MNHEY and CDR2 SMNVEV (reference sequence).